The source of this T cell receptor beta chain is a study of blood T cell repertoires in COVID-19. Participant-reported clinical history was the basis for cohort assignment. The study recruited exposed participants who had met a COVID-19 case within 2 weeks before entry. Original processing notes: Reference gene primer amplification gave estimated nucleated cell counts. Profiling relied on immunoSEQ multiplex PCR, and the TCRdb table lists in-frame clones only, not all of them. For V, J and clone size, that table is used; D and trimming come from the DNA. Altogether 350,000 or so clones are present, around nine tenths being singletons, with the ten largest covering just over 1%. Germline-derived CDR1 and CDR2 are MNHEY and SVGAGI. The CDR3 is 14 residues long. Trimming took 4 bases from V and 6 from J, leaving 15 bases between them.

This chain uses TRBV6-5 with TRBJ1-2, with D possibly being TRBD1 (6 bases). The sequence derives from a woman between 25 and 40 years old who had been exposed to COVID-19. The material sequenced was PBMCs or T cells enriched from blood (not recorded which). The CDR3 DNA reads as TGTGCCAGCAGTTTAGTAGACAGGCGGGATGGCTACACCTTC. Residues: CASSLVDRRDGYTF.